Listed here are 32 T cell receptor beta chains from one sample, sequenced in a study of Graves' ophthalmopathy and Graves' hyperthyroidism. Amplification of the TCR beta CDR3 regions used RNA transcripts (as template). RT-PCR was first run with HTBI primers, then multiplex PCR in a second round. TCRdb re-called the multiplex PCR reads through MiXCR, storing one row per CDR3 protein. The data hold around 600,000 distinct CDR3 sequences, with roughly 41% observed a single time. The sample consisted of peripheral blood. The receptors come from an adult man with Graves' ophthalmopathy.

V is TRBV12-3 or TRBV12-4 and J is TRBJ2-5; 13 bases line up with TRBD2. The J call may be wrong; the DNA end is better matched by TRBJ2-1. The CDR3 covers 13 residues. The CDR3 DNA reads as TGTGCCAGCAGACTAGCGGGAGGGAGTGAGCAGTTCTTC. Translated, it gives CASRLAGGSEQFF.

This clonotype was counted ten times or more. This chain links TRBV12-3 or TRBV12-4 with TRBJ1-1; weak D call: TRBD1 (5 bases). V was shortened by 3 bases and J by 5 bases, with 13 bases between the two germline ends. CDR3 length equals 14 residues. The DNA of the CDR3 is TGTGCCAGCAGTTTGCCTCAGGGCCGGACTGAAGCTTTCTTT. It translates to CASSLPQGRTEAFF.

This clonotype was recorded many times. CDR3 sequence (DNA): TGCAGTGCAAGGGGTGGGGGGGCCACTGAAGCTTTCTTT. The encoded protein is CSARGGGATEAFF. The chain recombines TRBV20-1 with TRBJ1-1; D is possibly TRBD1 (6 bases). Trimming stripped 6 bases from V and 4 bases from J, with 15 bases between. The CDR3 is made up of 13 amino acids. Germline assignment: CDR1 DFQATT and CDR2 SNEGSKA (reference sequence).

This clonotype was detected many times. J is TRBJ2-7 and V is TRBV15; the D is unclear. Germline lookup yields CDR1 LNHNV and CDR2 YYDKDF (reference sequence). The CDR3 runs to 13 residues. With 9 bases removed from V and 3 bases from J, the gap between germline ends came to 15 bases. The CDR3 loop is CATSSDILYEQYF. The CDR3 coding sequence is TGTGCCACTTCCTCTGACATCCTCTACGAGCAGTACTTC.

The CDR3 protein is CASSPGRNSGNTIYF. CDR3 DNA: TGTGCCAGCAGCCCAGGACGGAACTCTGGAAACACCATATATTTT. V usage is TRBV7-2 and J usage is TRBJ1-3; D unresolved. There are 15 residues in the CDR3. In germline, CDR1 is SGHTA, CDR2 FQGNSA. Trimming pared 5 bases from V and 0 bases from J, leaving 11 bases between.

V is TRBV7-6 and J is TRBJ1-2; weak D call: TRBD1 (5 bases). The CDR3 contains 14 residues. Germline CDR1 reads SGHVS; CDR2 reads FNYEAQ. V lost 3 bases and J 4 bases, leaving 12 bases between the germline ends. The CDR3 DNA follows: TGTGCCAGCAGCTTGGCCGAAAGGGGCTATGGCTACACCTTC. It encodes CASSLAERGYGYTF. The full variable domain, its missing parts supplied by reference TRBV7-6 and TRBJ1-2, is GAGVSQSPRYKVTKRGQDVALRCDPISGHVSLYWYRQALGQGPEFLTYFNYEAQQDKSGLPNDRFSAERPEGSISTLTIQRTEQRDSAMYRCASSLAERGYGYTFGSGTRLTVV.

The chain couples TRBV11-1 to TRBJ2-5, with 7 positions matching TRBD1. Unmatched junction bases numbered 15, after V lost 1 base and J lost 1 base. CDR1 SGHAT and CDR2 FQDESV come from the germline V gene (reference sequence). CDR3 length: 19 amino acids. Here the CDR3 reads CASSLGALQGTVRQETQYF. The CDR3 DNA is TGTGCCAGCAGCTTAGGGGCCCTACAGGGGACAGTTCGCCAAGAGACCCAGTACTTC.

The table lists this clonotype with many counts. The V and J genes are TRBV4-1 and TRBJ1-1; no clear D. Per the germline V gene, CDR1 is MGHRA and CDR2 is YSYEKL. The length of the CDR3 is 14 residues. The V end lost 2 bases, the J end lost 1 base, and 8 bases lay between the germline ends. CDR3 amino acids: CASSQLPGNTEAFF. In DNA form, the CDR3 reads TGCGCCAGCAGCCAACTCCCGGGGAACACTGAAGCTTTCTTT.

This clonotype was seen at least ten times. V and J are TRBV29-1 and TRBJ2-7; D might be TRBD1 (5 bases). The ends were cut back, 6 bases at V and 0 bases at J, with 9 bases in the middle. The CDR3 extends over 12 amino acids. Germline-derived CDR1 and CDR2 are SQVTM and ANQGSEA. CDR3 sequence (DNA): TGCAGCGTCGTACAGGACTCCTACGAGCAGTACTTC. Residues: CSVVQDSYEQYF.

In its sample, this clonotype was seen a few times. This chain joins TRBV6-5 and TRBJ1-1; D not certain. The CDR3 is 13 residues long. The germline CDR1 and CDR2 sequences are MNHEY and SVGAGI. V lost 7 bases and J lost 5, with 14 bases in between. CDR3 region: CASKLGVVTEAFF. Here the CDR3 DNA reads TGTGCCAGCAAGTTGGGAGTCGTGACTGAAGCTTTCTTT.

This chain connects TRBV29-1 to TRBJ2-7, with D unclear. The closer fit of TRBJ2-1 to the DNA end suggests the J call may be wrong. Germline CDR1 reads SQVTM; CDR2 reads ANQGSEA. There are 11 residues in the CDR3. The CDR3 reads CSVPLGNEQFF. In nucleotides, the CDR3 is TGCAGCGTTCCTCTAGGCAATGAGCAGTTCTTC.

This clonotype was found a few times. The CDR3 spells CASSVARGRGTGELFF. The CDR3 region has the DNA TGTGCCAGCAGCGTAGCCAGGGGCCGTGGCACCGGGGAGCTGTTTTTT. The V gene is TRBV9, the J gene TRBJ2-2; D may be TRBD1 (6 bases). This CDR3 contains 16 residues. The germline V gene has CDR1 SGDLS and CDR2 YYNGEE. V lost 0 bases, J lost 4 bases, and 13 bases lay in between.

This clonotype turned up a few times. The V call is TRBV10-2, the J call TRBJ2-2; D might be TRBD1 (5 bases). CDR3 length equals 15 residues. From germline, CDR1 is WSHSY and CDR2 SAAADI. V was trimmed by 5 bases and J by 8 bases, leaving 18 bases between them. DNA of the CDR3: TGCGCCAGCAGTTGGACACAACCGGGTGTGGGGGAGCTGTTTTTT. Its translation is CASSWTQPGVGELFF.

The table lists this clonotype with many counts. The rearrangement links TRBV12-3 or TRBV12-4 to TRBJ1-5, with 7 nucleotides matching TRBD1. After removal of 5 bases from V and 3 bases from J, the junction contained 4 bases not matched to a gene. This CDR3 has 14 residues. CDR3 nucleotides: TGTGCCAGCAGTCGCGGGACAGACAATCAGCCCCAGCATTTT. Translation gives CASSRGTDNQPQHF.

In this sample, this clonotype turned up many times. The CDR3 reads CAIRPGQGITEAFF. Written as DNA, the CDR3 is TGTGCCATCAGACCGGGACAGGGAATAACTGAAGCTTTCTTT. The chain employs TRBV10-3 and TRBJ1-1; 9 bases map to TRBD1. Germline assignment: CDR1 ENHRY and CDR2 SYGVKD. The CDR3 totals 14 residues. Trimming took 6 bases from V and 5 from J; bases not matched to a gene: 7.

As for this clonotype: A much larger clone lies one base from this, so it may be a read error. The chain recombines TRBV12-3 or TRBV12-4 with TRBJ1-6, with 7 bases lining up with TRBD1. There are 16 residues in the CDR3. CDR3 sequence: CAGSLREGQDNSPLHF. CDR3 DNA: TGTGCCGGCAGTTTAAGGGAAGGACAGGACAATTCACCCCTCCACTTT.

This clonotype appeared a single time. J is TRBJ1-3 and V is TRBV12-3 or TRBV12-4; maybe TRBD1 (5 bases). The CDR3 is made up of 15 amino acids. V was cut by 5 bases and J by 4 bases, with 15 bases left in between. Here the CDR3 DNA reads TGTGCCAGCAGTGACGGGGGATCCAGAGGAAACACCATATATTTT. This sequence encodes CASSDGGSRGNTIYF.

This clonotype was counted at least ten times. V usage is TRBV6-5 and J usage is TRBJ1-2; tentatively, D is TRBD1 (5 bases). This CDR3 is built from 13 residues. CDR1 MNHEY and CDR2 SVGAGI come from the germline V gene. Trimming left V 5 bases short and J 6 bases short, with 13 bases between. CDR3 in amino acids: CASSTTGPHGYTF. The DNA of the CDR3 is TGTGCCAGCAGTACCACAGGCCCACATGGCTACACCTTC.

Worth noting for this clonotype: One base away lies a much larger clone, so this may be a sequencing read error. This rearrangement joins TRBV11-1 to TRBJ1-1; D remains ambiguous. The CDR3 runs 12 residues. In germline, CDR1 is SGHAT, CDR2 FQDESV (reference sequence). V lost 6 bases and J 4 bases, leaving 9 bases between the germline ends. The CDR3 protein is CASRDSSTEAFF. The CDR3 DNA reads as TGTGCCAGCAGGGATTCATCCACTGAAGCTTTCTTT.

Comment on this clonotype: This may be a read error: a much more frequent sequence differs by one nucleotide. This likely comes from a read error, as the CDR3 has no conserved phenylalanine or tryptophan at its end. The chain recombines TRBV12-3 or TRBV12-4 with TRBJ2-5; D gene ambiguous. Trimming shortened V by 5 bases and J by 3 bases, and 7 bases separated the two germline ends. The CDR3 covers 12 residues. The CDR3 region is CASSPPEETQYV. In DNA form, the CDR3 reads TGTGCCAGCAGTCCCCCGGAAGAGACCCAGTACGTC.

The table lists this clonotype with a count of one. V usage is TRBV3-1 and J usage is TRBJ2-2; D gene ambiguous. Trimming shortened V by 0 bases and J by 6 bases, and 8 bases separated the two germline ends. This CDR3 has 14 residues. Germline lookup yields CDR1 LGHDT and CDR2 YNNKEL (reference sequence). The CDR3 DNA follows: TGTGCCAGCAGCCAAGACCCAACCGCCGGGGAGCTGTTTTTT. It encodes CASSQDPTAGELFF.

This chain connects TRBV5-5 to TRBJ1-1; D uncertain. This CDR3 contains 13 residues. CDR1 and CDR2 from the germline V gene are SGHKS and YYEKEE (reference sequence). Trimming left V 1 base short and J 7 bases short, with 11 bases between. This CDR3 is CASSLPAGIEAFF. CDR3 coding DNA: TGTGCCAGCAGCTTGCCGGCCGGGATTGAAGCTTTCTTT.

This clonotype was counted once. This chain uses TRBV19 with TRBJ1-3; no reliable D call. The CDR3 extends over 16 amino acids. Per germline, CDR1 LNHDA and CDR2 SQIVND (reference sequence). V lost 6 bases to trimming and J lost 0 bases, with 15 bases between them. The CDR3: CASRVGSTASGNTIYF. The CDR3 bases are TGTGCCAGTAGAGTGGGTAGCACAGCCTCTGGAAACACCATATATTTT.

Points on this clonotype: The junction does not match germline at one end; this may be a read error. Written as DNA, the CDR3 is TGTGCCAGTAGTCTCAGGGGGTATGAAGCTTTGTTT. Encoded protein: CASSLRGYEALF. This chain connects TRBV19 to TRBJ1-1, with TRBD1 identical over 7 bases. The CDR3 loop spans 12 amino acids. CDR1 LNHDA and CDR2 SQIVND come from the germline V gene (reference sequence). Drawing the rest from reference TRBV19 and TRBJ1-1, the complete variable domain is DGGITQSPKYLFRKEGQNVTLSCEQNLNHDAMYWYRQDPGQGLRLIYYSQIVNDFQKGDIAEGYSVSREKKESFPLTVTSAQKNPTAFYLCASSLRGYEALFGQGTRLTVV.

This clonotype was seen more than once but under ten times. V usage is TRBV19 and J usage is TRBJ1-1, with D unclear. V lost 3 bases to trimming and J lost 1 base, with 21 bases between them. The germline CDR1 and CDR2 sequences are LNHDA and SQIVND (reference sequence). This CDR3 contains 18 residues. CDR3 DNA sequence: TGTGCCAGTAGTATCCCCGCCTATCGAAGTAACAAGAACACTGAAGCTTTCTTT. Translating gives CASSIPAYRSNKNTEAFF. The variable domain in full, with the rest retrieved from reference TRBV19 and TRBJ1-1, is DGGITQSPKYLFRKEGQNVTLSCEQNLNHDAMYWYRQDPGQGLRLIYYSQIVNDFQKGDIAEGYSVSREKKESFPLTVTSAQKNPTAFYLCASSIPAYRSNKNTEAFFGQGTRLTVV.

This clonotype was detected ten times or more. The chain couples TRBV6-6 to TRBJ1-5, with TRBD1 as a possible D gene (5 bases). The CDR3 sequence is 16 residues long. The germline CDR1 and CDR2 sequences are MNHNY and SVGAGI (reference sequence). V was cut by 0 bases and J by 3 bases, with 12 bases left in between. CDR3 residues: CASSYSRRDDNQPQHF. The DNA of the CDR3 is TGTGCCAGCAGTTACTCGCGCAGGGACGACAATCAGCCCCAGCATTTT.

This clonotype was seen many times. The chain uses TRBV19 and TRBJ1-5; D might be TRBD1 (6 bases). The V end lost 2 bases, the J end lost 3 bases, and 8 bases lay between the germline ends. The CDR3 spans 14 residues. Germline CDR1 reads LNHDA; CDR2 reads SQIVND (reference sequence). The CDR3: CASSIRTVNQPQHF. DNA of the CDR3: TGTGCCAGTAGTATAAGGACAGTCAATCAGCCCCAGCATTTT.

This clonotype was recorded a few times. The chain recombines TRBV29-1 with TRBJ2-1, with TRBD1 as a possible D gene (5 bases). Deletions cut 4 bases from V and 6 bases from J, with 16 bases between. CDR1 SQVTM and CDR2 ANQGSEA come from the germline V gene. This CDR3 is 14 amino acids long. The CDR3 here is CSVAIQQATNEQFF. Written as DNA, the CDR3 is TGCAGCGTTGCAATTCAACAGGCAACCAATGAGCAGTTCTTC.

Concerning this clonotype itself: Being one base from a much bigger clone, this may be a read error. The chain uses TRBV20-1 and TRBJ1-3; D unclear. V gave up 3 bases and J gave up 4 bases, with 10 bases separating them. CDR3 size: 13 residues. CDR1 and CDR2 from the germline V gene are DFQATT and SNEGSKA (reference sequence). Here the CDR3 reads CSASAGSGNTIYF. The CDR3 DNA is TGCAGTGCTAGTGCAGGCAGCGGAAACACCATATATTTT.

The rearrangement joins TRBV29-1 to TRBJ2-6; the D gene is possibly TRBD2 (6 bases). V gave up 8 bases and J gave up 6 bases, with 17 bases separating them. The CDR3 contains 14 residues. Germline V lookup: CDR1 SQVTM, CDR2 ANQGSEA. CDR3 sequence (DNA): TGCAGCTCCATGCGGGGACGAGAGGCCAACGTCCTGACTTTC. Its protein product is CSSMRGREANVLTF.

V usage is TRBV7-9 and J usage is TRBJ2-7, with D hard to call. V lost 1 base and J lost 2, with 12 bases in between. Germline V gene sequence: CDR1 SEHNR, CDR2 FQNEAQ (reference sequence). The CDR3 has 15 residues. The CDR3 sequence: CASSLDKGLTYEQYF. Written as DNA, the CDR3 is TGTGCCAGCAGCTTAGATAAAGGTCTAACCTACGAGCAGTACTTC.

This chain connects TRBV25-1 to TRBJ1-2, with D tentatively TRBD1 (5 bases). The CDR3 covers 13 residues. The germline V gene has CDR1 MGHDK and CDR2 SYGVNS. Deletions cut 11 bases from V and 3 bases from J, with 16 bases between. The DNA of the CDR3 is TGTGCCCCACCCCGGGGCCGGGACTATGGCTACACCTTC. Protein product: CAPPRGRDYGYTF.